This T cell receptor beta chain was sequenced for a study of shared clonotypes between healthy human individuals (dated by TCRdb to about 2020). Regarding the research as a whole: The cohort comprised a couple of women and a few men aged 18 to 49 years. To estimate repertoire size and how much clonotypes are shared between individuals, the study performed deep sequencing of blood TCR repertoires from a handful of healthy adults. Between about 0.9 and 10 billion PBMCs per donor were obtained by leukapheresis. For each donor, CD4 naive and CD4 memory were each given three plates, CD8 naive was given two plates, and CD8 memory was given one plate. Different laboratories and diverse techniques were used to prepare libraries and sequence TCR repertoires, to increase sequencing depth and limit assay-specific biases.

Overall results and qualifications from the work: Compared with non-shared clonotypes, the clonotypes found in all four sorted-subset donors had higher generation probabilities. Incomplete sequencing was indicated by rarefaction of sorted-subset datasets, despite the large sequencing depth. Pairwise subsampling led to the expectation that sequencing depth would affect the degree of clonotype sharing among donors. Because the study included only a small number of donors, the genetic and exposure-history diversity represented was limited. Around 5% of naive CD4, 3% to 3.5% of naive CD8, about 2.4% of memory CD4, and around 0.4% of memory CD8 clonotypes were shared across four donors. Larger estimated clonotype richness was generally found for naive subsets than for memory subsets. Only blood was sampled, and tissue TCR repertoires likely differ from those in blood.

Donors were healthy HIV-negative adults with no recently reported acute infections or vaccinations. Every donor was a Caucasian adult residing in Nashville, Tennessee, USA. CD4+ T cells were enriched by magnetic negative selection; naive cells were then positively selected on CD45RA, and the negative fraction formed the memory subset. Blood was collected by leukapheresis, and PBMCs were isolated by Ficoll-Histopaque density gradient centrifugation and then cryopreserved in liquid nitrogen vapor phase. Analytical flow cytometry was used to check the purity and quantity of each magnetically sorted T cell population. Each sorted fraction had its genomic DNA isolated and then quantified by UV absorbance on a Nanodrop 2000c. In its sample, this clone was seen once. Which antigen it targets is not known. No per-base quality is available; no much larger clone lies one base away. Using the deep immunoSEQ assay, TCR CDR3 regions were amplified from genomic DNA by multiplex PCR. Extracted genomic DNA from each cell subset was distributed evenly across all wells of several immunoSEQ 96-well plates, and each plate was treated as a replicate. For sorted subsets, approximately 190 ng of genomic DNA, equivalent to 25,000 to 35,000 T cell genomes, went into each replicate PCR. Purified libraries were quantified with a Qubit 3.0 fluorometer, sized on a Bioanalyzer 2100, and re-quantified with the KAPA Library Quantification kit. A separate single-read 150-cycle Illumina NextSeq 550 flow cell was used to sequence each immunoSEQ 96-well plate. The paper's processing steps were these. The immunoSEQ output contained only junctional sequences without quality scores, so filtering could not match that applied to full-length reads. To assign V/J genes and CDR3, sequences were annotated against IMGT germline references using PyIR, a Python wrapper for IgBLAST v1.9. Reads with weak V/J assignments (E-value above 1e-6), missing CDR3, stop codons, out-of-frame junctions, or ambiguous translated residues were removed. V3J clonotypes were defined as sequences sharing the same inferred V gene, J gene, and CDR3 amino acid sequence. Percentage overlap between repertoires was computed as shared unique clonotypes divided by the size of the smaller repertoire. RTK rarefaction, the Chao1 estimator, and Recon v2.1 estimates of unobserved clonotypes were used to assess repertoire richness. OLGA was used to compute generation probabilities for all TCRbeta clonotypes that the gDNA method yielded from a few donors. TCRdb re-hosts the immuneACCESS table, in-frame sequences only. Its copies lack some clones; in the studies checked, an unresolved V gene accounts for under half of them, and the cause for the rest is not known. That table supplies the V and J calls and clone size; D and trimming were determined from the DNA. In all, the sample holds 2 million to 3 million clones, and 80% to 95% of those were seen once. The ten top clones hold more than 0.35% of the sample.

Sequenced sample: naive CD4+ T cells from PBMCs. According to the study, the label for this sample's cell subset or site signals: CD45RA+ positively selected. The sequence was collected from a young man in good health. Some clones in this sample may be carry-over from other donors' samples.

The CDR3 reads CASRGGSNYGYTF. DNA sequence: TGTGCCAGCAGGGGTGGGTCTAACTATGGCTACACCTTC. The rearranged segments are TRBV6-5 and TRBJ1-2; no D gene can be assigned with confidence. As encoded in the germline V gene, CDR1 is MNHEY while CDR2 is SVGAGI. V is shortened by 6 bases, J by 0 bases, and the region joining them spans 8 bases. The CDR3, cysteine through phenylalanine, is 13 amino acids long. Only the CDR3 DNA stays, 39 bases, in frame from base 1.